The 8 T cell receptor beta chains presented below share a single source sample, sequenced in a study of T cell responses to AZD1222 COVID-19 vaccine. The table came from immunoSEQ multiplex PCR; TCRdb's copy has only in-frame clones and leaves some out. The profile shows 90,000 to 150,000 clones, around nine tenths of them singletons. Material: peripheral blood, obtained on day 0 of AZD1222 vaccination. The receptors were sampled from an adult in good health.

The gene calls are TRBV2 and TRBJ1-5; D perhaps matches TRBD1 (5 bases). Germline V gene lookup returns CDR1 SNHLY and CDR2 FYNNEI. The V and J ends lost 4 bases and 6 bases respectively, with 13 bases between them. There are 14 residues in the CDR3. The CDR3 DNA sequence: TGTGCCAGCAGTGTATACCAGGGAGGTCAGCCCCAGCATTTT. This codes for CASSVYQGGQPQHF. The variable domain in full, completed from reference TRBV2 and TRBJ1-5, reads EPEVTQTPSHQVTQMGQEVILRCVPISNHLYFYWYRQILGQKVEFLVSFYNNEISEKSEIFDDQFSVERPDGSNFTLKIRSTKLEDSAMYFCASSVYQGGQPQHFGDGTRLSIL.

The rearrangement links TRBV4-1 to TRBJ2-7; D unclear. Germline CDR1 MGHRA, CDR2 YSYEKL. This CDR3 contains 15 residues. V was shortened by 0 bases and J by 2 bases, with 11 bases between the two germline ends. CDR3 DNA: TGCGCCAGCAGCCAAGATCTGAGTCTTACCTACGAGCAGTACTTC. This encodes CASSQDLSLTYEQYF.

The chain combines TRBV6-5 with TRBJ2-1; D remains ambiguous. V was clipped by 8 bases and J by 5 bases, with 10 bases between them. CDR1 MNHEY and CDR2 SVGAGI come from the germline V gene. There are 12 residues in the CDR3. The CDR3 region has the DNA TGTGCCAGCCGGATTCGGGACAATGAGCAGTTCTTC. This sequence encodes CASRIRDNEQFF.

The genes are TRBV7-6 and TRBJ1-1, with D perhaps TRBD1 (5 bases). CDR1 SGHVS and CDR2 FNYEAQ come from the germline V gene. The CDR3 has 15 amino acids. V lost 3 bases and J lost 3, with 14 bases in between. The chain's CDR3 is CASSLTGMGDTEAFF. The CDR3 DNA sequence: TGTGCCAGCAGCTTGACCGGGATGGGGGACACTGAAGCTTTCTTT. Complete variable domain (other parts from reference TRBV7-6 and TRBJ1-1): GAGVSQSPRYKVTKRGQDVALRCDPISGHVSLYWYRQALGQGPEFLTYFNYEAQQDKSGLPNDRFSAERPEGSISTLTIQRTEQRDSAMYRCASSLTGMGDTEAFFGQGTRLTVV.

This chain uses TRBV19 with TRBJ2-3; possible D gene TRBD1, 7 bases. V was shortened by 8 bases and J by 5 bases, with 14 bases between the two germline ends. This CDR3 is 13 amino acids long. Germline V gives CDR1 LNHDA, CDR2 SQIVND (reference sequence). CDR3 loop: CASHHRGGDTQYF. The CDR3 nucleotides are TGTGCCAGTCACCACAGGGGAGGAGATACGCAGTATTTT.

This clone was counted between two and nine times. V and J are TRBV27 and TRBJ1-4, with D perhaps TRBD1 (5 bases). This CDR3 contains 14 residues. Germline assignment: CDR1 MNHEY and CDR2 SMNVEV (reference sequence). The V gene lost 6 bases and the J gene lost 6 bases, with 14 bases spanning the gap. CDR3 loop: CASRAMDTYEKLFF. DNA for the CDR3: TGTGCCAGCAGGGCTATGGACACCTATGAAAAACTGTTTTTT.

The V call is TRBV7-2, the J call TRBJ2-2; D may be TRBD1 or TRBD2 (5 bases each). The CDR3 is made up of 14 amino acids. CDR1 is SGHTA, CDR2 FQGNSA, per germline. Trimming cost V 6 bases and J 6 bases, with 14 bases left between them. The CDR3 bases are TGTGCCAGCAGGGCACCTGGGGGACCCGGGGAGCTGTTTTTT. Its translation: CASRAPGGPGELFF.

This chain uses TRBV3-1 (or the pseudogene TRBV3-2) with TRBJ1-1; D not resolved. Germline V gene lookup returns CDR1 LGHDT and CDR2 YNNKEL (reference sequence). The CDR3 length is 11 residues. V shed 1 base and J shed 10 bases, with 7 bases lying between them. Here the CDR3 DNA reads TGTGCCAGCAGCCAAGGAGAAGTAGCTTTCTTT. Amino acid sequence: CASSQGEVAFF.